This TCR beta chain emerged from a study of T cells in narcolepsy. Regarding the study as a whole: Autoreactive clonotypes reportedly recurred in blood of same and different patients, not controls.

The V gene end was trimmed by 3 bases and the J gene end by 8 bases; junction bases not matched to a gene: 7. There are 14 residues in the CDR3. Germline V lookup: CDR1 SGHNT, CDR2 YYREEE (reference sequence). Produced via immunoSEQ multiplex PCR; TCRdb's table is partial and in-frame only. This repertoire shows around 30,000 clones, over 65% found once; its top ten account for 2.3%. With regard to this clone: Its antigen remains unidentified.

Sequencing was carried out using memory (CD45RA-) CD4+ T cells from blood. This clonotype was sampled from a human donor in good health. The rearrangement joins TRBV5-4 to TRBJ2-1; 8 bases match TRBD2. The chain's CDR3 is CASSSSGGADEQFF. Written as DNA, the CDR3 is TGTGCCAGCAGCTCCTCCGGGGGGGCCGATGAGCAGTTCTTC.